Reported below is one TCR beta chain. No cognate antigen has been identified for it. Nothing much larger sits one base from this clone, and base qualities are not available. There are 14 amino acids in the CDR3, from cysteine to phenylalanine inclusive. Of all the DNA, just the CDR3 is kept, 42 bases in frame from base 1. The germline V gene gives CDR1 as SGHRS and CDR2 as YFSETQ. The junction shows trimming of 2 bases on V and 1 base on J, plus 9 bases between the germline ends. The source of the sample is a study of OX40 agonist ivuxolimab in advanced cancers. General notes on the study: Ivuxolimab was a fully human IgG2 agonistic monoclonal antibody targeting the costimulatory receptor OX40 (CD134). Patients were allowed to have had prior anti-PD-1, anti-PD-L1 or anti-CTLA-4 therapy, and 30% to 40% of the dose-escalation patients had previously received checkpoint inhibitors. The purpose of peripheral TCRbeta sequencing was to test whether ivuxolimab changed TCR sequence diversity and led to clonal T-cell expansion. Intravenous ivuxolimab was administered to patients every 2 weeks at six dose levels: 0.01, 0.1, 0.3, 1.5, 3 and 10 mg/kg. The paper covers the monotherapy dose-escalation part of the phase I ivuxolimab trial, which included N ≈ 57 patients. The dose-escalation cohort was almost 85% male with a mean age of about 60 years, ranging from roughly 20 to 80. Partial responses were achieved by three dose-escalation patients, of whom one had hepatocellular carcinoma and two had cutaneous melanoma. Of the roughly 52 dose-escalation patients, hepatocellular carcinoma was present in approximately 20, melanoma in approximately 15, renal cell carcinoma in 9 and head and neck cancer in 9.

The research as a whole found: In the 0.1-3.0 mg/kg groups, partial responders were among the patients with the lowest normalized peripheral clonal expansion, particularly in CD8+ T cells. Low levels of normalized T-cell clonal expansion were also seen in some nonresponding patients. The antigen specificity of the clonally expanded peripheral T cells was not determined. At doses of 0.1 to 3.0 mg/kg, clonal expansion of both CD4+ and CD8+ blood T cells was observed from baseline to week 6. On average, CD8+ T cells showed more expanded clones than CD4+ T cells after ivuxolimab.

For sequencing of the TCRbeta CDR3 region, genomic DNA was extracted from the sorted cells. The immunoSEQ Assay was used to sequence the TCRbeta CDR3 regions. The clones in this table, taken by TCRdb from immuneACCESS, are in-frame only. Not every clone is retained; where verified, under half of the shortfall comes from an unresolved V gene, and the cause of the rest is unknown. The sample table shows fewer than 100,000 clones, and roughly 91% are seen once. Around 0.35% of the sample belongs to the ten largest clones. Patients with a history of autoimmune disease or receiving systemic immunosuppression were excluded from the trial. Peripheral blood for TCR sequencing was collected from all dose cohorts at baseline, on cycle 4 day 1, and on cycle 7 day 1. Samples were obtained from an open-label, multicenter, first-in-human phase I dose-escalation trial of ivuxolimab. Adults with locally advanced or metastatic melanoma, renal cell carcinoma, hepatocellular carcinoma or head and neck squamous cell carcinoma were enrolled in the trial. CD4+ and CD8+ T cells were sorted separately from peripheral blood before TCR sequencing.

The rearranged chain carries TRBV5-1 and TRBJ2-5; the D gene is tentatively TRBD1 or TRBD2, each matching 5 bases. The clonotype comes from an adult with an advanced solid tumor such as melanoma, head and neck, liver or kidney cancer. Material: CD4+ or CD8+ T cells sorted from blood, obtained in a trial of the OX40 agonist ivuxolimab. The DNA reads TGCGCCAGCAGCTTCTCGGGGCCCCAAGAGACCCAGTACTTC. The resulting protein is CASSFSGPQETQYF.